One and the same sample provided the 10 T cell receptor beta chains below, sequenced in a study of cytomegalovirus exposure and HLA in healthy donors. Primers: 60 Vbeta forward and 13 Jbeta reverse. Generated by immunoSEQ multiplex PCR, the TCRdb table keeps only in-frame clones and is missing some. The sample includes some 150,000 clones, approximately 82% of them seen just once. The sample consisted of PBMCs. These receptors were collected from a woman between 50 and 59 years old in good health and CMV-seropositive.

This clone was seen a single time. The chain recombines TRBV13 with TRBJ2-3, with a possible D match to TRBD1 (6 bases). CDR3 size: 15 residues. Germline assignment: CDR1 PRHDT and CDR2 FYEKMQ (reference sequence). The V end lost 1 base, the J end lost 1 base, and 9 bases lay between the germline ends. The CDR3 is CASSLVQGGTDTQYF. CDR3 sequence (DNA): TGTGCCAGCAGCTTAGTACAGGGAGGCACAGATACGCAGTATTTT. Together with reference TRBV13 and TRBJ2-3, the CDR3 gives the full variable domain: AAGVIQSPRHLIKEKRETATLKCYPIPRHDTVYWYQQGPGQDPQFLISFYEKMQSDKGSIPDRFSAQQFSDYHSELNMSSLELGDSALYFCASSLVQGGTDTQYFGPGTRLTVL.

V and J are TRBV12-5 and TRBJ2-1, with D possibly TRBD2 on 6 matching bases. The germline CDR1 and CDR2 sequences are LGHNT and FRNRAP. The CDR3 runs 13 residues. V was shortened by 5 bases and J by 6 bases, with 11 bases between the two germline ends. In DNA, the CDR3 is TGTGCTAGTGGTCGGGACTTTTCCAATGAGCAGTTCTTC. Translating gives CASGRDFSNEQFF.

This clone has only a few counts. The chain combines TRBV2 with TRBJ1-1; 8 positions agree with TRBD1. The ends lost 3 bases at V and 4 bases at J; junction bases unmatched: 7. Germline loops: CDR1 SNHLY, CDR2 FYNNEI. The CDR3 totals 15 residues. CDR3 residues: CASSDPYRGTTEAFF. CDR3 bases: TGTGCCAGCAGTGACCCCTACAGGGGGACCACTGAAGCTTTCTTT. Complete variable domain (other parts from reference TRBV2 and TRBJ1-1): EPEVTQTPSHQVTQMGQEVILRCVPISNHLYFYWYRQILGQKVEFLVSFYNNEISEKSEIFDDQFSVERPDGSNFTLKIRSTKLEDSAMYFCASSDPYRGTTEAFFGQGTRLTVV.

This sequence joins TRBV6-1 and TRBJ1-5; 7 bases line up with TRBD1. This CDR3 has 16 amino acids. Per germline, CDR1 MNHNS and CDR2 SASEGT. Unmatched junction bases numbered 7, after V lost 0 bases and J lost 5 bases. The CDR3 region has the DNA TGTGCCAGCAGTGAAGCCGGACAGGAACTTCATCAGCCCCAGCATTTT. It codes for CASSEAGQELHQPQHF.

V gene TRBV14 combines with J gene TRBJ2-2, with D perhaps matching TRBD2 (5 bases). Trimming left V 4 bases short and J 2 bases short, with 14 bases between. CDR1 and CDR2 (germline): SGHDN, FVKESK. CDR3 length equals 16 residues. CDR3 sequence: CASSLLRGPNTGELFF. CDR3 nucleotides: TGTGCCAGCAGCCTATTGCGAGGGCCAAACACCGGGGAGCTGTTTTTT. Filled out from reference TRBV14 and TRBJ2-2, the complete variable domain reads EAGVTQFPSHSVIEKGQTVTLRCDPISGHDNLYWYRRVMGKEIKFLLHFVKESKQDESGMPNNRFLAERTGGTYSTLKVQPAELEDSGVYFCASSLLRGPNTGELFFGEGSRLTVL.

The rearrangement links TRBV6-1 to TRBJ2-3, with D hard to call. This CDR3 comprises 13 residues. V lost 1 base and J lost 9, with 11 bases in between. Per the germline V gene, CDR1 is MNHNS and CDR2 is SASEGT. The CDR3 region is CASSEVAVATQYF. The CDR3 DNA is TGTGCCAGCAGTGAAGTAGCAGTGGCGACGCAGTATTTT.

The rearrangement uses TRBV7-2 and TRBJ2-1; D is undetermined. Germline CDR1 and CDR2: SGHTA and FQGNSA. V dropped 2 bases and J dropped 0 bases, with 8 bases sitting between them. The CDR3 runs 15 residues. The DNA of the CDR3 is TGTGCCAGCAGCTTAACTGATAGCTCCTACAATGAGCAGTTCTTC. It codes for CASSLTDSSYNEQFF.

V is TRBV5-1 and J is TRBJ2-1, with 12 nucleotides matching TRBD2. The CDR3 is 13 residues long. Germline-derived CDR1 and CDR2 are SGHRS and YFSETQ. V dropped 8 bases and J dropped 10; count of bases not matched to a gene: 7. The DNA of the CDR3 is TGCGCCAGGGGTCTAGCGGGGGGGCAGGAGCAGTTCTTC. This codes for CARGLAGGQEQFF.

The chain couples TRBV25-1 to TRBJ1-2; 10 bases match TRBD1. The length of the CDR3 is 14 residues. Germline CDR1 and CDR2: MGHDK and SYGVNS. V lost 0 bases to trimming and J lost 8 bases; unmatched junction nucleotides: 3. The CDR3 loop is CASSEYGTGEGYTF. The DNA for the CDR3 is TGTGCCAGCAGTGAATACGGGACAGGGGAAGGCTACACCTTC.

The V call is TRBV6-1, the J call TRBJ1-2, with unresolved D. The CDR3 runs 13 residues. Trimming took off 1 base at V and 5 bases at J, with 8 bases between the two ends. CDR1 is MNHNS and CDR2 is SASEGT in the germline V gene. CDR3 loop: CASSEVGRYGYTF. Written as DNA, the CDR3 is TGTGCCAGCAGTGAAGTAGGCAGGTATGGCTACACCTTC.